This record looks at one T cell receptor beta chain sequence and its context. The data originate from a study of CD8 T cells in ankylosing spondylitis. TCRdb re-derived calls from the 5' RACE reads in MiXCR, one entry per CDR3 protein. The sample includes about 36,000 distinct CDR3 sequences, under 15% seen only once; the top ten take 25% to 35%. The CDR3 has 15 residues. Germline V gene sequence: CDR1 SGHVS, CDR2 FNYEAQ. V gave up 2 bases and J gave up 8 bases, with 16 bases separating them. The receptor comes from a male donor with ankylosing spondylitis. Sequences were obtained from synovial fluid, either unsorted or a sorted T cell fraction (not recorded which). The chain combines TRBV7-6 with TRBJ2-1, with D hard to call. The CDR3, as DNA: TGTGCCAGCAGCTTACTCTCGGCAACCTTTGATGAGCAGTTCTTC. Its translation: CASSLLSATFDEQFF.